These 9 T cell receptor beta chains were sequenced from one sample in a study of identical twins. From the 5' RACE reads, TCRdb called clonotypes with MiXCR, one entry per CDR3 protein. This table has approximately 240,000 distinct CDR3 sequences, more than 13% appearing once. Sequenced material: memory (CD45RO+) T cells sorted from blood. Receptors originate from a woman aged 18-29 years in good health.

This clonotype occurred a few times. The V and J genes are TRBV20-1 and TRBJ2-7, with a tentative D call TRBD2 (7 bases). CDR3 size: 16 residues. Germline V gene data show CDR1 as DFQATT and CDR2 as SNEGSKA (reference sequence). In nucleotides, the CDR3 is TGCGTCGGGGGGCGGCCCGCACCCAATACCCTCTACGAGCAGTACTTC. It codes for CVGGRPAPNTLYEQYF.

The sample holds a few counts of this clonotype. The chain employs TRBV11-3 and TRBJ2-5; D is possibly TRBD2 (6 bases). The CDR3 is 15 amino acids. Germline V lookup: CDR1 SGHNT, CDR2 YENEEA. Trimming stripped 5 bases from V and 4 bases from J, with 17 bases between. The CDR3 DNA is TGTGCCAGCAGCGCGTCCGCGCGGGGTCGAGAGACCCAGTACTTC. Amino acid sequence: CASSASARGRETQYF.

This chain links TRBV4-3 with TRBJ1-2; unclear D gene. This CDR3 has 12 amino acids. V lost 0 bases to trimming and J lost 2 bases, with 1 base between them. Germline CDR1 and CDR2: LGHNA and YSLEER. The CDR3 sequence: CASSQDNYGYTF. The CDR3 DNA is TGCGCCAGCAGCCAAGACAACTATGGCTACACCTTC.

The chain recombines TRBV11-1 with TRBJ2-4; D tentatively fits TRBD1 or TRBD2 (7 bases each). The V and J ends lost 4 bases and 7 bases respectively, with 11 bases between them. There are 13 residues in the CDR3. Germline V gives CDR1 SGHAT, CDR2 FQDESV (reference sequence). This CDR3 is CASSSRGGNIQYF. In DNA form, the CDR3 reads TGTGCCAGCAGCTCCAGGGGGGGGAACATTCAGTACTTC.

This clonotype was seen ten or more times. The chain recombines TRBV3-1 with TRBJ2-7; D perhaps matches TRBD2 (5 bases). Germline V gives CDR1 LGHDT, CDR2 YNNKEL (reference sequence). This CDR3 comprises 13 residues. The ends were cut back, 4 bases at V and 2 bases at J, with 9 bases in the middle. CDR3 sequence: CASSPRDPYEQYF. CDR3 DNA sequence: TGTGCCAGCAGCCCTCGGGATCCCTACGAGCAGTACTTC.

This sequence joins TRBV10-3 and TRBJ2-1, with D perhaps TRBD2 (5 bases). Trimming pared 4 bases from V and 0 bases from J, leaving 10 bases between. Germline CDR1 ENHRY, CDR2 SYGVKD. This CDR3 is built from 15 residues. The CDR3 bases are TGTGCCATCAGTGGGATGGGGAGCTCCTACAATGAGCAGTTCTTC. Protein: CAISGMGSSYNEQFF.

The chain recombines TRBV5-1 with TRBJ1-2, with 7 bases that match TRBD1. CDR1 is SGHRS, CDR2 YFSETQ, per germline. The CDR3 is made up of 11 amino acids. Trimming cost V 3 bases and J 10 bases; bases outside gene matches: 3. DNA for the CDR3: TGCGCCAGCAGCTCAACAGGGGCCTACACCTTC. Its protein is CASSSTGAYTF.

The rearrangement uses TRBV20-1 and TRBJ2-5; perhaps TRBD1 as D (7 bases). Trimming took off 1 base at V and 5 bases at J, with 11 bases between the two ends. Germline V gives CDR1 DFQATT, CDR2 SNEGSKA (reference sequence). The CDR3 is 13 residues long. This CDR3 is CSARATGRETQYF. Here the CDR3 DNA reads TGCAGTGCTAGAGCGACAGGGAGGGAGACCCAGTACTTC.

The rearrangement uses TRBV5-1 and TRBJ2-1, with 9 bases that match TRBD2. CDR3 size: 13 residues. The germline gives CDR1 SGHRS, CDR2 YFSETQ. V dropped 4 bases and J dropped 12; count of bases not matched to a gene: 8. CDR3 loop: CASSPETSGLQFF. CDR3 in DNA: TGCGCCAGCAGCCCGGAGACTAGCGGACTGCAGTTCTTC.